These 5 T cell receptor beta chains originate from one sample sequenced in a study of beta chain features in type 1 diabetes. Study results and caveats: The study found moderately but significantly shorter TCRB CDR3s in all four CD4+ subsets of Type 1 diabetes patients.

For these receptors, no antigen is known. cDNA synthesis used the whole RNA isolate, giving expressed TCRB sequences. The method was immunoSEQ multiplex PCR; TCRdb's version includes in-frame clones alone and lacks a portion of them. Of roughly 150,000 clones in the sample, 9% to 10% are singletons; the top ten hold about 0.75%. The sequencing sample was made of central memory CD4+ T cells from blood. These receptors originate from a woman aged 30 to 39 with type 1 diabetes.

The rearrangement uses TRBV25-1 and TRBJ2-2; 8 bases are shared with TRBD2. CDR1 is MGHDK, CDR2 SYGVNS, per germline. V gave up 6 bases and J gave up 2 bases; unmatched junction bases: 14. The length of the CDR3 is 18 residues. The CDR3 DNA sequence: TGTGCCAGCAGATCCAAGAGAGCGGGAGTGTTTAACACCGGGGAGCTGTTTTTT. Residues: CASRSKRAGVFNTGELFF.

Turning to this clone: This same CDR3 is encoded by further DNA sequences in the sample. V and J are TRBV27 and TRBJ1-5, with a weak D call TRBD1 (5 bases). Germline assignment: CDR1 MNHEY and CDR2 SMNVEV (reference sequence). V lost 6 bases and J lost 3, with 9 bases in between. This CDR3 contains 13 residues. Written as DNA, the CDR3 is TGTGCCAGCAGCCAGGGCTACAATCAGCCCCAGCATTTT. Translating gives CASSQGYNQPQHF.

This clone was seen more than once but under ten times. The gene calls are TRBV4-2 and TRBJ2-1, with 7 bases fitting TRBD2. Germline V gene lookup returns CDR1 LGHNA and CDR2 YNFKEQ. V lost 1 base to trimming and J lost 6 bases; unmatched junction nucleotides: 9. This CDR3 contains 16 residues. The CDR3 region is CASSQVYQRGINEQFF. In nucleotides, the CDR3 is TGTGCCAGCAGCCAAGTTTACCAGCGGGGAATCAATGAGCAGTTCTTC.

This clone appeared a few times. DNA of the CDR3: TGTGCCAGCAGCTTAGGGGCCAGCGGGCTGAACACCGGGGAGCTGTTTTTT. This gives the protein CASSLGASGLNTGELFF. This sequence joins TRBV7-9 and TRBJ2-2; perhaps TRBD2 as D (6 bases). Germline CDR1 reads SEHNR; CDR2 reads FQNEAQ (reference sequence). With 1 base removed from V and 1 base from J, the gap between germline ends came to 13 bases. The CDR3 totals 17 residues. Filled out from reference TRBV7-9 and TRBJ2-2, the complete variable domain reads DTGVSQNPRHKITKRGQNVTFRCDPISEHNRLYWYRQTLGQGPEFLTYFQNEAQLEKSRLLSDRFSAERPKGSFSTLEIQRTEQGDSAMYLCASSLGASGLNTGELFFGEGSRLTVL.

In its sample, this clone was seen a few times. V is TRBV28 and J is TRBJ2-6; D is ambiguous. Per germline, CDR1 MDHEN and CDR2 SYDVKM. The CDR3 is 15 residues long. V was trimmed by 2 bases and J by 1 base, leaving 6 bases between them. CDR3: CASSLIPSGANVLTF. CDR3 nucleotide sequence: TGTGCCAGCAGTTTAATCCCTTCTGGGGCCAACGTCCTGACTTTC. Complete variable domain (other parts from reference TRBV28 and TRBJ2-6): DVKVTQSSRYLVKRTGEKVFLECVQDMDHENMFWYRQDPGLGLRLIYFSYDVKMKEKGDIPEGYSVSREKKERFSLILESASTNQTSMYLCASSLIPSGANVLTFGAGSRLTVL.